The rows below give T cell receptor beta chains drawn from one sample of a study of T cell repertoires in cytomegalovirus infection. One entry per CDR3 protein results from TCRdb running MiXCR on the reads. The table shows some 560,000 distinct CDR3 sequences, with just under 40% occurring only once. Antigen specificity for these receptors is unknown. Here the sequenced sample was cultured PBMCs, taken from culture after CMV antigen stimulation. These receptors came from a human donor in good health (CMV status not recorded). Some clones in this sample may be carry-over from other donors' samples. CDR3s include the opening cysteine and the closing phenylalanine or tryptophan. Fields, in order: V gene, clone size, J gene, D gene, CDR3 DNA, CDR3 protein. The D gene is left open where the match is weak. Some rows have no size entry. The others give once, few or many, or a class for an expanded clone.

TRBV5-3	-	TRBJ2-3	TRBD1	TGTGCCAGCAGAAGACAGGGGGCGTCGAATGCCGATACGCAGTATTTT	CASRRQGASNADTQYF
TRBV2	few	TRBJ2-3	-	TGTGCCAGCTGTAGGGGGACCAGGGACACAGATACGCAGTATTTT	CASCRGTRDTDTQYF
TRBV7-2	few	TRBJ2-7	-	TGTGCCAGCAGCTTAGTAATTCAGACCTACGAGCAGTACTTC	CASSLVIQTYEQYF
TRBV7-2	-	TRBJ1-6	-	TGTGCCAGCAGACTCCCCGGACAAGGGAATTCACCCCTCCACTTT	CASRLPGQGNSPLHF
TRBV12-3/TRBV12-4	-	TRBJ2-7	-	TGTGCCAGCAGTTTAGGGACGCAAGAGCAGTACTTC	CASSLGTQEQYF
TRBV27	-	TRBJ2-7	-	TGTGCCAGCAGTGGGTGGGGTGGCGAGCAGTACTTC	CASSGWGGEQYF
TRBV7-2	few	TRBJ2-6	-	TGTGCCAGCAGCTTAGTCTGGGTTGGTACCTCTGGGGCCAACGTCCTGACTTTC	CASSLVWVGTSGANVLTF
TRBV7-2	-	TRBJ2-3	TRBD2	TGTGCCAGCAGCTTCGGGACTAGCGGGAGCACAGATACGCAGTATTTT	CASSFGTSGSTDTQYF
TRBV7-3	-	TRBJ2-1	-	TGTGCCGGACGAAGGAGCTCCTACAATGAGCAGTTCTTC	CAGRRSSYNEQFF
TRBV28	many	TRBJ1-2	TRBD1	TGTGCCAGCAGAACGGACAGGGGAGAGGGGATCTATGGCTACACCTTC	CASRTDRGEGIYGYTF
TRBV18	-	TRBJ2-7	-	TGTGCCAGCAGCCCCGTGGGGGGCTCCTACGAGCAGTACTTC	CASSPVGGSYEQYF
TRBV7-4	-	TRBJ2-5	TRBD1	TGTGCCAGCAGCCAAACGACAGGGGGAGGAGAGACCCAGTACTTC	CASSQTTGGGETQYF
TRBV6-1	-	TRBJ2-1	TRBD1	TGTGCCAGCAGTGAAAGTAGAGGACAGGGTTTGGAGGAGCAGTTCTTC	CASSESRGQGLEEQFF
TRBV12-3/TRBV12-4	-	TRBJ2-2	TRBD2	TGTGCCACCGCCCCCACGACTAGCGGGGCCGGGGAGCTGTTTTTT	CATAPTTSGAGELFF
TRBV24-1	few	TRBJ2-7	-	TGTGCCACCAGTGATGCAGGGACCTACGAGCAGTACTTC	CATSDAGTYEQYF
TRBV2	-	TRBJ1-6	-	TGTGCCAGCAGTCCCCCACGGTATAATTCACCCCTCCACTTT	CASSPPRYNSPLHF
TRBV5-1	-	TRBJ2-5	TRBD2	TGCGCCAGCAGCTTAGGAAGCGGGGGGGCCTACCAAGAGACCCAGTACTTC	CASSLGSGGAYQETQYF
TRBV3-1	-	TRBJ2-2	-	TGTGCCAGCAGCCAAGGAGTAGCCGGGGAGCTGTTTTTT	CASSQGVAGELFF
TRBV19	few	TRBJ2-5	TRBD2	TGTGCCAGTAGCCTGACTAGCGGGAGGGCCGGTCGGGAGACCCAGTACTTC	CASSLTSGRAGRETQYF
TRBV6-2/TRBV6-3	-	TRBJ2-6	-	TGTGCCAGCAGACTCGACAGACCTGGGGCCAACGTCCTGACTTTC	CASRLDRPGANVLTF
TRBV6-2/TRBV6-3	few	TRBJ1-1	-	TGTGCCAGCAGTTACTCGGAGGGCACTGAAGCTTTCTTT	CASSYSEGTEAFF
TRBV7-2	few	TRBJ2-5	TRBD1	TGTGCCAGCAGCTTCCAGGGGGCGCGGACCCAGTACTTC	CASSFQGARTQYF
TRBV7-3	few	TRBJ2-5	TRBD1	TGTGCCAGCAGCTCGGGACAGCCAGGGACCCAGTACTTC	CASSSGQPGTQYF
TRBV19	once	TRBJ2-1	-	TGTGCCAGTAGTACCGGAGCGGACAATGAGCAGTTCTTC	CASSTGADNEQFF
TRBV10-3	-	TRBJ1-1	-	TGTGCCATCAGTGGGCGGGGAAGGACTGAAGCTTTCTTT	CAISGRGRTEAFF
TRBV7-2	many	TRBJ1-1	TRBD1	TGTGCCAGCAGCTCAGGGGGGACGGTGAACACTGAAGCTTTCTTT	CASSSGGTVNTEAFF
TRBV6-2/TRBV6-3	-	TRBJ2-1	-	TGTGCCAGCAGTTGGGGGGTAACCTCCTACAATGAGCAGTTCTTC	CASSWGVTSYNEQFF
TRBV28	-	TRBJ2-1	TRBD2	TGTGCCAGCAACCCGGGGGGGCTGTATAGGTCTTTCCCTTACAATGAGCAGTTCTTC	CASNPGGLYRSFPYNEQFF
TRBV7-8	-	TRBJ2-3	-	TGTGCCAGCAGCTTAGTGGGACTTAGCAACGCAGATACGCAGTATTTT	CASSLVGLSNADTQYF
TRBV2	few	TRBJ1-5	-	TGTGCCAGCAGTGGGTTATACCAGCCCCAGCATTTT	CASSGLYQPQHF
TRBV7-2	few	TRBJ2-5	TRBD2	TGTGCCAGCAGCCTCCTTTCCCGGGGGGGCGGGGAGACCCAGTACTTC	CASSLLSRGGGETQYF
TRBV29-1	-	TRBJ2-6	-	TGCAGCGTTGTGCTGGGAGATCTCTCTGGGGCCAACGTCCTGACTTTC	CSVVLGDLSGANVLTF
TRBV12-3/TRBV12-4	-	TRBJ1-5	-	TGTGCCAGCAGTCCCAGGGCCTCCGGGGGTCAGCCCCAGCATTTT	CASSPRASGGQPQHF
TRBV12-3/TRBV12-4	-	TRBJ1-1	TRBD1	TGTGCCAGCAGTTTAGCACCCACAGGGGGCACTGAAGCTTTCTTT	CASSLAPTGGTEAFF
TRBV7-2	-	TRBJ2-1	TRBD1	TGTGCCAGCAGCTTATTCGGGGTCAGGGGGTCCTACAATGAGCAGTTCTTC	CASSLFGVRGSYNEQFF
TRBV5-6	-	TRBJ1-1	-	TGTGCCAGCAGCCCCACCCCGGGGGCGAACACTGAAGCTTTCTTT	CASSPTPGANTEAFF
TRBV7-2	-	TRBJ2-7	TRBD2	TGTGCCAGCAGCCGAGTAGTTGGTAGCGGGGACCCGCAGTACTTC	CASSRVVGSGDPQYF
TRBV27	-	TRBJ2-7	-	TGTGCCAGCAGAGCCGCCGGGAGCCCCAGTGTAGAGCAGTACTTC	CASRAAGSPSVEQYF
TRBV7-2	-	TRBJ2-5	TRBD2	TGTGCCAGCAGCTTAGGAGGACTAGCGGGGCCCTGGGCGGAGACCCAGTACTTC	CASSLGGLAGPWAETQYF
TRBV5-4	few	TRBJ1-2	TRBD1	TGTGCCAGCAGCTTGCCGGGACAGAACTATGGCTACACCTTC	CASSLPGQNYGYTF
TRBV5-1	-	TRBJ1-1	TRBD1	TGCGCCAGCAGCTTGCTCGACAGGGGGAAACTTAACAGGAACACTGAAGCTTTCTTT	CASSLLDRGKLNRNTEAFF
TRBV19	few	TRBJ2-2	TRBD1	TGTGCCACCAGGACAGGGGTGAACACCGGGGAGCTGTTTTTT	CATRTGVNTGELFF
TRBV2	-	TRBJ1-2	-	TGTGCCAGCAGACCCGACAGACATACAGGCTACACCTTC	CASRPDRHTGYTF
TRBV7-2	many	TRBJ2-7	TRBD1	TGTGCCAGCAGCTTAGAGGGGACAGGGTTAGCCGAGCAGTACTTC	CASSLEGTGLAEQYF
TRBV5-4	-	TRBJ2-3	-	TGTGCCAGCAGCTTGTGGGGGACGACGCAGTATTTT	CASSLWGTTQYF
TRBV29-1	few	TRBJ2-2	-	TGCAGCGTTGCTGGGGACAACACCGGGGAGCTGTTTTTT	CSVAGDNTGELFF
TRBV18	once	TRBJ2-7	-	TGTGCCAGCTCACGACAGGATTCCGAGCAGTACTTC	CASSRQDSEQYF